Listed below are T cell receptor beta chains from one sample, sequenced in a study of T cell repertoires in cytomegalovirus infection. MiXCR, run by TCRdb on the reads, gives a single entry per CDR3 protein. The data contain some 700,000 distinct CDR3 sequences, roughly 35% of them singletons. Sequencing used PBMCs. All receptors come from a human donor in good health (CMV status not recorded). Some clones in this sample may be carry-over from other donors' samples. Each CDR3 is given with its conserved first and last residue. Each record gives: V gene, D gene, J gene, clone size, CDR3 protein, CDR3 DNA. The D gene is left open where the match is weak. Size tells how often a clone was seen (once, few, many) or the class of an expanded clone, and some rows leave it out.

TRBV28,-,TRBJ1-4,few,CASSLGQLNEKLFF,TGTGCCAGCAGTTTAGGGCAGCTTAATGAAAAACTGTTTTTT
TRBV20-1,TRBD2,TRBJ2-3,-,CSARAEASGHTDTQYF,TGCAGTGCTAGGGCTGAAGCTAGCGGACACACAGATACGCAGTATTTT
TRBV27,-,TRBJ1-2,few,CASKPRSGNYGYTF,TGTGCCAGCAAACCCCGCTCAGGGAACTATGGCTACACCTTC
TRBV5-5,TRBD1,TRBJ2-1,few,CASRDSPGQGLQFF,TGTGCCAGCAGGGATTCCCCGGGACAGGGCCTCCAGTTCTTC
TRBV27,TRBD1,TRBJ1-1,few,CASSLGTGRGLGTEAFF,TGTGCCAGCAGTTTAGGGACAGGGAGGGGGTTGGGCACTGAAGCTTTCTTT
TRBV10-3,-,TRBJ1-1,few,CAISEYVDTEAFF,TGTGCCATCAGTGAGTACGTGGACACTGAAGCTTTCTTT
TRBV30,-,TRBJ2-7,few,CAWSVSGATTQYF,TGTGCCTGGAGTGTCTCGGGTGCTACGACTCAGTACTTC
TRBV7-2,-,TRBJ1-2,-,CASSFSSYGYTF,TGTGCCAGCAGCTTTTCGAGCTATGGCTACACCTTC
TRBV7-2,TRBD2,TRBJ2-3,-,CASSLVRLLAGGSGDTQYF,TGTGCCAGCAGCTTAGTCCGCCTTCTAGCGGGAGGCTCAGGAGATACGCAGTATTTT
TRBV10-2,-,TRBJ2-7,-,CASSPPAAGEQYF,TGCGCCAGCAGTCCCCCAGCGGCGGGAGAGCAGTACTTC
TRBV29-1,-,TRBJ1-3,few,CSVRDAGNTIYF,TGCAGCGTTAGGGACGCTGGAAACACCATATATTTT
TRBV7-2,TRBD1,TRBJ1-1,many,CASSRRQGGNTEAFF,TGTGCCAGCAGCAGACGACAGGGAGGGAACACTGAAGCTTTCTTT
TRBV2,TRBD1,TRBJ1-3,-,CASSVGTGASGGNTIYF,TGTGCCAGCAGTGTTGGGACAGGGGCCTCGGGCGGAAACACCATATATTTT
TRBV29-1,-,TRBJ1-5,-,CSVARQGSNQPQHF,TGCAGCGTTGCCCGCCAGGGAAGCAATCAGCCCCAGCATTTT
TRBV12-3/TRBV12-4,-,TRBJ2-5,few,CASREGETQYF,TGTGCCAGCAGAGAAGGAGAGACCCAGTACTTC
TRBV24-1,-,TRBJ2-5,-,CATSSGTVSYETQYF,TGTGCCACCAGTTCCGGGACGGTGAGTTACGAGACCCAGTACTTC
TRBV29-1,TRBD2,TRBJ2-1,-,CSVLGLAGINEQFF,TGCAGCGTGTTGGGGCTAGCGGGGATCAATGAGCAGTTCTTC
TRBV28,TRBD1,TRBJ1-5,-,CASSLAAGGLGAQHF,TGTGCCAGCAGTTTGGCCGCAGGGGGTCTAGGAGCCCAGCATTTT
TRBV6-1,-,TRBJ2-1,many,CASSLQGGEQFF,TGTGCCAGCAGTTTACAGGGCGGTGAGCAGTTCTTC
TRBV5-5,-,TRBJ2-2,-,CATWTEPANTGELFF,TGTGCCACCTGGACAGAACCCGCGAACACCGGGGAGCTGTTTTTT
TRBV20-1,TRBD1,TRBJ2-7,-,CSARTGATHEQYF,TGCAGTGCTAGAACAGGGGCGACCCACGAGCAGTACTTC
TRBV7-6,TRBD2,TRBJ2-1,few,CASSLGLAEGNEQFF,TGTGCCAGCAGCTTAGGGCTAGCGGAGGGCAATGAGCAGTTCTTC
TRBV6-1,-,TRBJ1-5,-,CASSELRATLGGNQPQHF,TGTGCCAGCAGTGAATTGAGAGCCACACTCGGAGGGAATCAGCCCCAGCATTTT
TRBV4-2,TRBD1,TRBJ2-5,-,CASSQDSGGEETQYF,TGTGCCAGCAGCCAAGATTCAGGGGGCGAGGAGACCCAGTACTTC
TRBV11-2,-,TRBJ1-5,-,CASSLGADLPPYSNQPQHF,TGTGCCAGCAGCTTAGGGGCCGACCTCCCCCCTTATAGCAATCAGCCCCAGCATTTT
TRBV6-5,-,TRBJ1-1,few,CASTELGRGQAFF,TGTGCCAGCACCGAACTCGGGAGGGGCCAAGCTTTCTTT
TRBV6-2/TRBV6-3,-,TRBJ1-3,-,CASSTATQSSGNTIYF,TGTGCCAGCAGTACGGCGACACAAAGCTCTGGAAACACCATATATTTT